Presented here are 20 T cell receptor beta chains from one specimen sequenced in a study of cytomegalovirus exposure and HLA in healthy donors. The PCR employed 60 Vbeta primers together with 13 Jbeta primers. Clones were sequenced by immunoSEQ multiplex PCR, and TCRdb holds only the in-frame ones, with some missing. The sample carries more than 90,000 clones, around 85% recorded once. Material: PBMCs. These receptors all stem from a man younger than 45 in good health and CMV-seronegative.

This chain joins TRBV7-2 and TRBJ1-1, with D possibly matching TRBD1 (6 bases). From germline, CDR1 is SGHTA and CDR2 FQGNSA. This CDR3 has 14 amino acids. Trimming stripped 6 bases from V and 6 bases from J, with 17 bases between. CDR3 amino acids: CASRRPGTKPEAFF. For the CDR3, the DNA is TGTGCCAGCAGGCGACCCGGGACAAAACCTGAAGCTTTCTTT.

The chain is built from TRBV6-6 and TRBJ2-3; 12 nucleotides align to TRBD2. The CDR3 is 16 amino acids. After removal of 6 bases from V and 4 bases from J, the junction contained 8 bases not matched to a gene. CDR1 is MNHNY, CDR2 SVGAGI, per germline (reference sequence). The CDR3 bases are TGTGCCAGCAGGGGCCGACTAGCGGGAGAGGCAGATACGCAGTATTTT. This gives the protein CASRGRLAGEADTQYF.

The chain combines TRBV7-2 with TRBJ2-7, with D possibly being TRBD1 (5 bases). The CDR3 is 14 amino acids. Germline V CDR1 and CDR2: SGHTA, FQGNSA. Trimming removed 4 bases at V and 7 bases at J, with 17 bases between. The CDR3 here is CASSSSGLREEQYF. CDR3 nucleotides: TGTGCCAGCAGCTCCTCGGGTCTCAGGGAAGAGCAGTACTTC.

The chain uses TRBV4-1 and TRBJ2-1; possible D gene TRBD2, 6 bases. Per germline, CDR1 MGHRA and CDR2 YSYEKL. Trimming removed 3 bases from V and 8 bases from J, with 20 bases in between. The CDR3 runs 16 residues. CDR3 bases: TGCGCCAGCAGCCAGCCCGGGGGAAAGGGCCCCCATGAGCAGTTCTTC. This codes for CASSQPGGKGPHEQFF.

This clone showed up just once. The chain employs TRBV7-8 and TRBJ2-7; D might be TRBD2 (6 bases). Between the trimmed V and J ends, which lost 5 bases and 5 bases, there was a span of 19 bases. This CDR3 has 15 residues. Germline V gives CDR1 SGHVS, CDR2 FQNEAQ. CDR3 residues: CASSVVDGGSHEQYF. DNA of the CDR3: TGTGCCAGCAGCGTTGTGGACGGAGGGAGCCACGAGCAGTACTTC.

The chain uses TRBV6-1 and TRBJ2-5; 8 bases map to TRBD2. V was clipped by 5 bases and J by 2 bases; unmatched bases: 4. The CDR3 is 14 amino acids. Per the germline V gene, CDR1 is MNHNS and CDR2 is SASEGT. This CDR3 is CASSIAGTQETQYF. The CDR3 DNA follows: TGTGCCAGCAGTATAGCGGGGACGCAAGAGACCCAGTACTTC.

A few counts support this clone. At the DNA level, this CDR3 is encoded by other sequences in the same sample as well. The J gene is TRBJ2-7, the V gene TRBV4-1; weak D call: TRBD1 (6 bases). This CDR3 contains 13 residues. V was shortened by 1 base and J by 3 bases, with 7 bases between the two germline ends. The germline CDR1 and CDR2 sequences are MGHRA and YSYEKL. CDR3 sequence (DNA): TGCGCCAGCAGCCAAGCACAGGGCTACGAGCAGTACTTC. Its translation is CASSQAQGYEQYF.

The CDR3, as DNA: TGTGCCAGCAGCTGGCGGGGGGGCCTCAACGAGCAGTACTTC. Translated, it gives CASSWRGGLNEQYF. The gene calls are TRBV7-2 and TRBJ2-7; TRBD2 agrees at 9 bases. Trimming cost V 4 bases and J 5 bases; bases outside gene matches: 6. CDR1 and CDR2 from the germline V gene are SGHTA and FQGNSA. CDR3 length: 14 residues.

The DNA of the CDR3 is TGTGCCACCAAATGGGCAGGGTGGCTGGAAGCCAACGTCCTGACTTTC. Its protein product is CATKWAGWLEANVLTF. The gene calls are TRBV27 and TRBJ2-6; tentatively, D is TRBD1 (5 bases). V gave up 10 bases and J gave up 7 bases, with 23 bases separating them. The CDR3 sequence is 16 residues long. In germline, CDR1 is MNHEY, CDR2 SMNVEV (reference sequence).

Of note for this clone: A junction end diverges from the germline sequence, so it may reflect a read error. DNA for the CDR3: TGTGCTAGCAGCTTAACCCCTGGACAGGGTGACAATCAGCCCCAGCATTTT. Translation: CASSLTPGQGDNQPQHF. This sequence joins TRBV7-7 and TRBJ1-5; TRBD1 agrees at 8 bases. Germline V gene data show CDR1 as SSHAT and CDR2 as FNYEAQ (reference sequence). This CDR3 comprises 17 residues.

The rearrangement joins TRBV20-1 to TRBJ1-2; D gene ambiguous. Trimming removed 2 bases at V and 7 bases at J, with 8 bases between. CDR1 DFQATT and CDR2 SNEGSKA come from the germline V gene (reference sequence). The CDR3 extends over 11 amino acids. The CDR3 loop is CSARRESGYTF. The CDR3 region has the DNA TGCAGTGCTAGACGGGAGTCTGGCTACACCTTC.

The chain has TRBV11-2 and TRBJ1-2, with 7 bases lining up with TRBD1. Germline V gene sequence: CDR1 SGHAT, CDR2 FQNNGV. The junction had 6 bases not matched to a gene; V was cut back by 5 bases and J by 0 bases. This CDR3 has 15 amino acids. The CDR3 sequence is CASSPLGTANYGYTF. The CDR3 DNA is TGTGCCAGCAGCCCGCTCGGGACAGCTAACTATGGCTACACCTTC.

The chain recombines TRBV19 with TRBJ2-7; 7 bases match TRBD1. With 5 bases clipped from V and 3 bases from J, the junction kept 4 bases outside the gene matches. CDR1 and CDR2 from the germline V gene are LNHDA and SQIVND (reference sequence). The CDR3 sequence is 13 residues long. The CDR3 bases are TGTGCCAGTAGTGGGACAGACCGCTACGAGCAGTACTTC. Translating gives CASSGTDRYEQYF.

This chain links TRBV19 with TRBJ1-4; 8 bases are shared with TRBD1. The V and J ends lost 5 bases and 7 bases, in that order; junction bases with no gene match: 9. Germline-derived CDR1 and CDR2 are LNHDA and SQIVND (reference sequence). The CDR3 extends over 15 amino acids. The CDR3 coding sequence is TGTGCCAGTAGTGCTCACAGGGGGGAGATTGAAAAACTGTTTTTT. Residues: CASSAHRGEIEKLFF.

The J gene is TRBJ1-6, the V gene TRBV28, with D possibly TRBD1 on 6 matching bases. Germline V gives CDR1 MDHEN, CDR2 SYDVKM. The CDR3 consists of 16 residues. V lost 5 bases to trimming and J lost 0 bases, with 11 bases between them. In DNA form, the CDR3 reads TGTGCCAGCAGTCTGACAGGCTACTCCTATAATTCACCCCTCCACTTT. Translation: CASSLTGYSYNSPLHF. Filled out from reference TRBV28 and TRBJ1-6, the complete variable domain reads DVKVTQSSRYLVKRTGEKVFLECVQDMDHENMFWYRQDPGLGLRLIYFSYDVKMKEKGDIPEGYSVSREKKERFSLILESASTNQTSMYLCASSLTGYSYNSPLHFGNGTRLTVT.

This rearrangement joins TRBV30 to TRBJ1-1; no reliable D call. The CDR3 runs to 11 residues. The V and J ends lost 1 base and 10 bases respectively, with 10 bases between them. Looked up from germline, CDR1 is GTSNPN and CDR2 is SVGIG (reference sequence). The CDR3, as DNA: TGTGCCTGGAGTGATGTCGCTACAGCTTTCTTT. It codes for CAWSDVATAFF.

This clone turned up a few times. CDR3 nucleotides: TGTGCCATCAGTGAGTCCGGGACAGGTGAAGCTTTCTTT. It codes for CAISESGTGEAFF. The rearrangement joins TRBV10-3 to TRBJ1-1, with 8 nucleotides matching TRBD1. Germline V CDR1 and CDR2: ENHRY, SYGVKD. V gave up 0 bases and J gave up 7 bases; unmatched junction bases: 1. The CDR3 covers 13 residues.

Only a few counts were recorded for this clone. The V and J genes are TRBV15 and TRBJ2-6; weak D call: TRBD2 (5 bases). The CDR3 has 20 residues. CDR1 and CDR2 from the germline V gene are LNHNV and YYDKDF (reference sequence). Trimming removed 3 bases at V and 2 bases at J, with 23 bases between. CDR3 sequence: CATSSLLFEGLFTGANVLTF. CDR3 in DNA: TGTGCCACCAGCAGCCTTTTATTTGAGGGTCTATTCACTGGGGCCAACGTCCTGACTTTC. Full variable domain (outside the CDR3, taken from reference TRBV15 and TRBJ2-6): DAMVIQNPRYQVTQFGKPVTLSCSQTLNHNVMYWYQQKSSQAPKLLFHYYDKDFNNEADTPDNFQSRRPNTSFCFLDIRSPGLGDTAMYLCATSSLLFEGLFTGANVLTFGAGSRLTVL.

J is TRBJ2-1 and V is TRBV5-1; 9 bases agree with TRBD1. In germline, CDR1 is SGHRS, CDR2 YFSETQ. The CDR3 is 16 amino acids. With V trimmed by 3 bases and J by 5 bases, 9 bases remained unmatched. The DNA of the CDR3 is TGCGCCAGCAGCTCGATCTACAGGGGGCTCAACAATGAGCAGTTCTTC. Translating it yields CASSSIYRGLNNEQFF. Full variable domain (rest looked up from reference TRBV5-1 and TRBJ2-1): KAGVTQTPRYLIKTRGQQVTLSCSPISGHRSVSWYQQTPGQGLQFLFEYFSETQRNKGNFPGRFSGRQFSNSRSEMNVSTLELGDSALYLCASSSIYRGLNNEQFFGPGTRLTVL.

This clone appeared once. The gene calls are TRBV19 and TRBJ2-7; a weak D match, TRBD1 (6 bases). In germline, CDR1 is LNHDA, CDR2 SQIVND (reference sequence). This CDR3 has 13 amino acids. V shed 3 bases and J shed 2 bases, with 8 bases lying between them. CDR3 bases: TGTGCCAGTAGTATGACAGGTACCTACGAGCAGTACTTC. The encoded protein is CASSMTGTYEQYF. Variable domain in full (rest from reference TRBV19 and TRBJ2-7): DGGITQSPKYLFRKEGQNVTLSCEQNLNHDAMYWYRQDPGQGLRLIYYSQIVNDFQKGDIAEGYSVSREKKESFPLTVTSAQKNPTAFYLCASSMTGTYEQYFGPGTRLTVT.